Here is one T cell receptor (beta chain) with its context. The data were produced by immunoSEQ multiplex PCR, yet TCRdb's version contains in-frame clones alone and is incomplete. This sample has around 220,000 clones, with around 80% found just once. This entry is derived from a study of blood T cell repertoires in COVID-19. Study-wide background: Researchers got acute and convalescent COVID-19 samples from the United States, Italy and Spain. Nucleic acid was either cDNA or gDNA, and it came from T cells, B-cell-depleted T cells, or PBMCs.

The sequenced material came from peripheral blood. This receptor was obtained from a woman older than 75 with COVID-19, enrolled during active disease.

CDR3 bases: TGTGCCATCAGTGCGGGAGGGAGTAACAATCAGCCCCAGCATTTT. Translating it yields CAISAGGSNNQPQHF. The chain uses TRBV10-3 and TRBJ1-5; D ambiguous. From germline, CDR1 is ENHRY and CDR2 SYGVKD. The CDR3 consists of 15 residues. Trimming pared 4 bases from V and 3 bases from J, leaving 13 bases between.